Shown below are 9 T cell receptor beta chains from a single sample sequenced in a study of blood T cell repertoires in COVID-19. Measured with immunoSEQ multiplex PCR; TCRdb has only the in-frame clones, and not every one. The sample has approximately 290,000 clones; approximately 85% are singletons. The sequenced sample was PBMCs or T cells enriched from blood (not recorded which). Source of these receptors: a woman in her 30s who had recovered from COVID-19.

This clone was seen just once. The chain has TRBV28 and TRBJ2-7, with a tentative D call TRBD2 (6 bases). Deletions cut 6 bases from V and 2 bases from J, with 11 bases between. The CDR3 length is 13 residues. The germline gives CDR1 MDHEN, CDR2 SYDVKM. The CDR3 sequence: CASRRSGAYEQYF. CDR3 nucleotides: TGTGCCAGCAGAAGGTCGGGGGCCTACGAGCAGTACTTC.

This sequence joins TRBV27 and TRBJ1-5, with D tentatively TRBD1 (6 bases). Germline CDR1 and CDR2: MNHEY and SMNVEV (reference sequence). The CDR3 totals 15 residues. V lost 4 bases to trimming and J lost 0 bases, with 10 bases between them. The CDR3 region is CASSSGTSSNQPQHF. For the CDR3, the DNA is TGTGCCAGCAGTTCCGGGACATCTAGCAATCAGCCCCAGCATTTT.

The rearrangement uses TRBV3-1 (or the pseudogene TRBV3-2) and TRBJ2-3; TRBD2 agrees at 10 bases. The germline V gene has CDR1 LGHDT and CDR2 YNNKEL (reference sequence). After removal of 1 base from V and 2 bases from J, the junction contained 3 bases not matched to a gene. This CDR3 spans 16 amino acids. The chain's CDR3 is CASSQGTSGTTDTQYF. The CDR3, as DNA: TGTGCCAGCAGCCAAGGGACTAGCGGAACCACAGATACGCAGTATTTT.

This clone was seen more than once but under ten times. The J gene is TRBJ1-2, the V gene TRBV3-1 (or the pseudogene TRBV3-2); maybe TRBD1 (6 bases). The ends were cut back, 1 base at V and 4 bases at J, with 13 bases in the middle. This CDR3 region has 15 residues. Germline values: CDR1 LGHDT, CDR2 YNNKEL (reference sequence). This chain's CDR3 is CASSQASDRSYGYTF. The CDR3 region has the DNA TGTGCCAGCAGCCAAGCCTCAGACAGGTCCTATGGCTACACCTTC.

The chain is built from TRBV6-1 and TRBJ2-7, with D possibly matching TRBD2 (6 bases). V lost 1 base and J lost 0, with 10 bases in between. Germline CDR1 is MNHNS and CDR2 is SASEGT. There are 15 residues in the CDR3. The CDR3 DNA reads TGTGCCAGCAGTGAAGTAGGAGGGCTCTCCTACGAGCAGTACTTC. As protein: CASSEVGGLSYEQYF.

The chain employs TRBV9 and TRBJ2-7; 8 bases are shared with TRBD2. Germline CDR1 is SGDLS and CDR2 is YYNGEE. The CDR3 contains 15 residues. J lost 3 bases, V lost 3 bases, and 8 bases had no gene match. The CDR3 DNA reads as TGTGCCAGCAGCGCAAGCGGGAGCCGATACTACGAGCAGTACTTC. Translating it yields CASSASGSRYYEQYF.

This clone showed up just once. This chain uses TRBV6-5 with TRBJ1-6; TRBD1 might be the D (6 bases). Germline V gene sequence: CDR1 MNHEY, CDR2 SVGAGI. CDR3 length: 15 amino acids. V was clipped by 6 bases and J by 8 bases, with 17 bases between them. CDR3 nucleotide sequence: TGTGCCAGCAGATTACAGGGATTCGTCGATTCACCCCTCCACTTT. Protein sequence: CASRLQGFVDSPLHF.

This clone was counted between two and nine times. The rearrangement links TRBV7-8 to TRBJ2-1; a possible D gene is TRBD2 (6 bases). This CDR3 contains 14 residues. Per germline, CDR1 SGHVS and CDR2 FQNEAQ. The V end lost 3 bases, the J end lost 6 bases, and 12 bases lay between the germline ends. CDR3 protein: CASSLSGVGNEQFF. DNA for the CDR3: TGTGCCAGCAGCTTGTCGGGAGTTGGCAATGAGCAGTTCTTC.

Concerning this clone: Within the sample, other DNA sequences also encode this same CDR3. The CDR3 DNA is TGTGCCAGCTCACCCCCGCGGGGGATGAACACTGAAGCTTTCTTT. Translated: CASSPPRGMNTEAFF. The chain recombines TRBV18 with TRBJ1-1, with D maybe TRBD1 (5 bases). From germline, CDR1 is KGHSH and CDR2 LQKENI. Between the trimmed V and J ends, which lost 3 bases and 0 bases, there was a span of 11 bases. CDR3 length: 15 residues.